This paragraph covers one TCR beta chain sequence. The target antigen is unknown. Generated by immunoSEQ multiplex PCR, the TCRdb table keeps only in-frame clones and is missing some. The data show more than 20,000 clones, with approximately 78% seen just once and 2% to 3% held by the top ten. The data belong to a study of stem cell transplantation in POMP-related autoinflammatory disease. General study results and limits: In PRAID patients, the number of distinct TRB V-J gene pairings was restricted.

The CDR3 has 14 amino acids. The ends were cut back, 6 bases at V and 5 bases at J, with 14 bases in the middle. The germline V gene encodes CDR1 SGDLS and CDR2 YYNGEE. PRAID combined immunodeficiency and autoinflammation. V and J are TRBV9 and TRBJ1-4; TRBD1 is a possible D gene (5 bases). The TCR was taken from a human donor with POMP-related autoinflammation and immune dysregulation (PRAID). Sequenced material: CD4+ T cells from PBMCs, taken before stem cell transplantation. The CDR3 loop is CASNPGRQNEKLFF. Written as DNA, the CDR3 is TGTGCCAGCAACCCAGGGCGGCAGAATGAAAAACTGTTTTTT.